This record looks at one TCR beta chain sequence and its context. Its specific antigen is unknown. No base-level quality is on record; no much larger clone is a single base apart. This sample was taken from a study of shared clonotypes between healthy human individuals (dated by TCRdb to 2019 to 2021). Broadly, across the study: The cohort comprised two women and three men aged 18 to 49 years. To estimate repertoire size and how much clonotypes are shared between individuals, the study performed deep sequencing of blood TCR repertoires from roughly five healthy adults. Libraries were prepared and TCR repertoires were sequenced by different laboratories using diverse techniques, in order to increase sequencing depth and limit assay-specific biases. For each donor, three plates each were used for CD4 naive and CD4 memory, two plates were used for CD8 naive, and one plate was used for CD8 memory. Per donor, leukapheresis produced somewhere between about 0.94 and 9.5 billion PBMCs.

CD8 naive samples were CD45RO-negative cells positively selected for CCR7, giving a CD45RA+CCR7+ population that excluded TemRA cells. The donors were healthy, HIV-negative adults who had no recently reported acute infections or vaccinations. Every donor was a Caucasian adult residing in Nashville, Tennessee, USA. Blood was collected by leukapheresis, and PBMCs were isolated by Ficoll-Histopaque density gradient centrifugation and then cryopreserved in liquid nitrogen vapor phase. Analytical flow cytometry was used to check the purity and quantity of every magnetically sorted T cell population. From each sorted fraction, genomic DNA was isolated and quantified by UV absorbance on a Nanodrop 2000c. TCR CDR3 regions were amplified from genomic DNA by multiplex PCR using the deep immunoSEQ assay. For each cell subset, the extracted genomic DNA was distributed evenly across all wells of several immunoSEQ 96-well plates, and each plate served as one replicate. Each replicate PCR for sorted subsets received about 220 ng genomic DNA, equal to roughly 30,000 T cell genomes. The purified libraries were quantified using a Qubit 3.0 fluorometer, sized with a Bioanalyzer 2100, and then quantified again using the KAPA Library Quantification kit. A separate single-read 150-cycle Illumina NextSeq 550 flow cell was used to sequence each immunoSEQ 96-well plate. In the source study's methods: Because only junctional sequences without quality scores were contained in the immunoSEQ output, filtering matching that applied to full-length reads could not be performed. To assign V/J genes and CDR3, sequences were annotated using PyIR, a Python wrapper for IgBLAST v1.9, with IMGT germline references. Any read was removed if the V/J assignment was weak (E-value above 1e-6), the CDR3 was missing, or the read contained stop codons, out-of-frame junctions, or ambiguous translated residues. V3J clonotypes were defined as sequences sharing the same inferred V gene, J gene, and CDR3 amino acid sequence. Percentage overlap between repertoires was computed as shared unique clonotypes divided by the size of the smaller repertoire. RTK rarefaction, the Chao1 estimator, and Recon v2.1 estimates of unobserved clonotypes were used to assess repertoire richness. Generation probabilities were computed with OLGA for all TCRbeta clonotypes obtained by the gDNA method from several donors. TCRdb holds this immuneACCESS table with in-frame rearrangements only. Some clones are missing; in checked studies, unresolved V genes explain under half, and the rest has no known cause. V, J and clone size were drawn from that table, and D and trimming were deduced from the DNA. This sample holds some 2.1 million clones; about 94% were observed only once. Around 1.7% of the sample goes to the ten largest clones.

Counted from cysteine to phenylalanine, this CDR3 has 15 amino acids. Only the CDR3 portion is preserved as DNA: 45 bases, with reading frame beginning at the first base. CDR1 MNHEY and CDR2 SMNVEV are derived from the germline V gene (reference sequence). V and J are trimmed by 1 base and 5 bases, and the gene matches miss 3 bases of the junction. The study at large found these results: Naive subsets generally had larger estimated clonotype richness than memory subsets. Because the study included only a small number of donors, the genetic and exposure-history diversity represented was limited. Sampling was limited to blood, and TCR repertoires in tissue likely differ from TCR repertoires in blood. Pairwise subsampling led to the expectation that sequencing depth would affect the degree of clonotype sharing among donors. Across several donors, approximately 5% of naive CD4, over 3% of naive CD8, roughly 2.2% of memory CD4, and approximately 0.4% of memory CD8 clonotypes were shared. Even with the large sequencing depth, rarefaction of the sorted-subset datasets indicated that sequencing was incomplete. Compared with non-shared clonotypes, the clonotypes found in all four sorted-subset donors had higher generation probabilities.

The clonotype was recovered from a man in his late teens or twenties in good health. Some clones in this sample may be carry-over from other donors' samples. The rearranged segments are TRBV27 and TRBJ1-1, and TRBD1 matches 11 of the central bases. The material sequenced was naive CD8+ T cells from PBMCs. Reading the label with the study, this specimen's cell subset or site is: CD45RA+CCR7+. Read as DNA, the sequence is TGTGCCAGCAGTTTATACGGGACAGGGGGGACTGAAGCTTTCTTT. This sequence encodes CASSLYGTGGTEAFF.